These 18 T cell receptor beta chains came from one sample sequenced in a study of T-cell memory formation after mild COVID-19. TCRdb independently ran MiXCR on the 5' RACE reads; one entry per CDR3 protein. Here the sample spans about 290,000 distinct CDR3 sequences, roughly 15% being singletons. The sequenced sample consisted of PBMCs or a T cell subset sorted from them (not recorded which). The receptors were gathered from a young man who had mild COVID-19 (a few samples of this study predate the infection). Cell type and time point are not known.

The chain carries TRBV29-1 and TRBJ2-3; 15 nucleotides match TRBD2. This CDR3 region has 14 residues. Germline V gene data show CDR1 as SQVTM and CDR2 as ANQGSEA. V trimming: 7 bases; J trimming: 5 bases; junction bases outside the gene matches: 4. CDR3 DNA: TGCAGCGCCGGGACTAGCGGGGGGATAGATACGCAGTATTTT. Protein product: CSAGTSGGIDTQYF.

This clonotype was found once. The chain joins TRBV7-8 to TRBJ1-2, with 7 bases aligning to TRBD1. This CDR3 is built from 15 residues. Germline values: CDR1 SGHVS, CDR2 FQNEAQ. V shed 5 bases, J shed 0 bases, and the junction held 6 bases outside the gene matches. The CDR3 sequence is CASSIQGISNYGYTF. The DNA of the CDR3 is TGTGCCAGCAGCATACAGGGGATCTCTAACTATGGCTACACCTTC. Together with reference TRBV7-8 and TRBJ1-2, the CDR3 gives the full variable domain: GAGVSQSPRYKVAKRGQDVALRCDPISGHVSLFWYQQALGQGPEFLTYFQNEAQLDKSGLPSDRFFAERPEGSVSTLKIQRTQQEDSAVYLCASSIQGISNYGYTFGSGTRLTVV.

In its sample, this clonotype was seen a few times. V and J are TRBV5-1 and TRBJ2-1; D unresolved. The CDR3 covers 13 residues. Germline V gives CDR1 SGHRS, CDR2 YFSETQ. Trimming took 3 bases from V and 5 from J, leaving 9 bases between them. This CDR3 reads CASSSRPDNEQFF. The CDR3 DNA is TGCGCCAGCAGCTCTCGACCAGACAATGAGCAGTTCTTC. Variable domain in full (rest from reference TRBV5-1 and TRBJ2-1): KAGVTQTPRYLIKTRGQQVTLSCSPISGHRSVSWYQQTPGQGLQFLFEYFSETQRNKGNFPGRFSGRQFSNSRSEMNVSTLELGDSALYLCASSSRPDNEQFFGPGTRLTVL.

This clonotype turned up a few times. V gene TRBV7-8 combines with J gene TRBJ2-7; 9 nucleotides align to TRBD2. The germline V gene encodes CDR1 SGHVS and CDR2 FQNEAQ. This CDR3 has 14 amino acids. V lost 1 base and J lost 7; bases outside the gene matches: 5. The DNA of the CDR3 is TGTGCCAGCAGCTTAGTAGCGGGGGCCGGGGAGCAGTACGTC. Its translation: CASSLVAGAGEQYV.

A few counts support this clonotype. The rearrangement joins TRBV6-5 to TRBJ2-5, with unresolved D. Per the germline V gene, CDR1 is MNHEY and CDR2 is SVGAGI. The CDR3 covers 12 residues. The V gene lost 0 bases and the J gene lost 7 bases, with 6 bases spanning the gap. CDR3 nucleotides: TGTGCCAGCAGTTACTCCTGGGGGACCCAGTACTTC. Translation: CASSYSWGTQYF.

This chain connects TRBV5-5 to TRBJ2-1, with TRBD1 identical over 7 bases. This CDR3 region has 15 residues. The junction had 3 bases not matched to a gene; V was cut back by 0 bases and J by 3 bases. Germline-derived CDR1 and CDR2 are SGHKS and YYEKEE (reference sequence). The CDR3 sequence is CASSLVQGFYNEQFF. DNA for the CDR3: TGTGCCAGCAGCTTGGTACAGGGGTTCTACAATGAGCAGTTCTTC.

The gene calls are TRBV4-1 and TRBJ2-3; TRBD1 agrees at 7 bases. The V gene's germline CDR1 is MGHRA and CDR2 YSYEKL. The trim removed 8 bases at V and 0 bases at J, leaving 8 bases unmatched. This CDR3 has 15 amino acids. CDR3: CASAHRGRSTDTQYF. CDR3 sequence (DNA): TGCGCCAGCGCGCACAGGGGTAGGAGCACAGATACGCAGTATTTT.

The sample holds many counts of this clonotype. The chain employs TRBV14 and TRBJ1-1, with D maybe TRBD1 (6 bases). The germline CDR1 and CDR2 sequences are SGHDN and FVKESK. The CDR3 consists of 14 residues. Trimming removed 0 bases at V and 6 bases at J, with 11 bases between. CDR3 loop: CASSQEQGRAEAFF. The DNA of the CDR3 is TGTGCCAGCAGCCAAGAACAGGGAAGGGCTGAAGCTTTCTTT.

The V and J genes are TRBV12-3 or TRBV12-4 and TRBJ2-1; a possible D gene is TRBD1 (6 bases). CDR3 length: 13 amino acids. Trimming removed 8 bases at V and 4 bases at J, with 12 bases between. Written as DNA, the CDR3 is TGTGCCAGCCAGGGGCAGCCGTACAATGAGCAGTTCTTC. Its translation: CASQGQPYNEQFF.

The chain has TRBV4-1 and TRBJ1-2; D uncertain. The germline CDR1 and CDR2 sequences are MGHRA and YSYEKL. The CDR3 sequence is 15 residues long. The V gene lost 1 base and the J gene lost 4 bases, with 13 bases spanning the gap. CDR3 sequence reads: CASSQGDIPLYGYTF. Written as DNA, the CDR3 is TGCGCCAGCAGCCAAGGTGACATCCCCCTCTATGGCTACACCTTC.

This clonotype turned up a few times. The V call is TRBV5-1, the J call TRBJ2-1; weak D call: TRBD1 (5 bases). Germline V CDR1 and CDR2: SGHRS, YFSETQ. V was cut by 0 bases and J by 5 bases, with 9 bases left in between. The CDR3 contains 14 residues. In nucleotides, the CDR3 is TGCGCCAGCAGCTTGGTCCCCAGGGACAATGAGCAGTTCTTC. Its protein is CASSLVPRDNEQFF.

The chain joins TRBV7-3 to TRBJ2-3; 13 bases are shared with TRBD2. This CDR3 is 14 amino acids long. The germline V gene has CDR1 SGHTA and CDR2 FQGTGA. The V and J ends lost 5 bases and 8 bases, in that order; junction bases with no gene match: 4. DNA of the CDR3: TGTGCCAGCAGCATAGGGACTAGCGGGGCTACGCAGTATTTT. As protein: CASSIGTSGATQYF. Complete variable domain (other parts from reference TRBV7-3 and TRBJ2-3): GAGVSQTPSNKVTEKGKYVELRCDPISGHTALYWYRQSLGQGPEFLIYFQGTGAADDSGLPNDRFFAVRPEGSVSTLKIQRTERGDSAVYLCASSIGTSGATQYFGPGTRLTVL.

The chain joins TRBV4-1 to TRBJ1-2, with D uncertain. This CDR3 is 14 amino acids long. Germline lookup yields CDR1 MGHRA and CDR2 YSYEKL. V dropped 1 base and J dropped 0 bases, with 6 bases sitting between them. CDR3 sequence: CASSQGLANYGYTF. Written as DNA, the CDR3 is TGCGCCAGCAGCCAAGGACTGGCTAACTATGGCTACACCTTC.

The chain carries TRBV7-9 and TRBJ2-7; D remains ambiguous. The germline V and J ends were trimmed by 5 bases and 4 bases, with 9 bases remaining between them. The germline CDR1 and CDR2 sequences are SEHNR and FQNEAQ (reference sequence). The CDR3 covers 12 residues. The CDR3 coding sequence is TGTGCCAGCAGCATTTCTGTTTACGAGCAGTACTTC. As protein: CASSISVYEQYF.

The rearrangement joins TRBV12-3 or TRBV12-4 to TRBJ2-2, with D maybe TRBD1 (6 bases). With 6 bases removed from V and 1 base from J, the gap between germline ends came to 12 bases. This CDR3 contains 15 residues. The CDR3 sequence is CASSQGSLNTGELFF. The CDR3 DNA sequence: TGTGCCAGCAGCCAGGGGTCCCTGAACACCGGGGAGCTGTTTTTT.

This clonotype was seen a handful of times. The J gene is TRBJ1-1, the V gene TRBV20-1, with D possibly matching TRBD1 (6 bases). The germline V gene encodes CDR1 DFQATT and CDR2 SNEGSKA (reference sequence). The CDR3 covers 14 residues. Trimming left V 2 bases short and J 4 bases short, with 14 bases between. Written as DNA, the CDR3 is TGCAGTGCTAGAACCCGGGGGGCCCCCACTGAAGCTTTCTTT. It codes for CSARTRGAPTEAFF.

V and J are TRBV12-5 and TRBJ2-5; no clear D gene. Per the germline V gene, CDR1 is LGHNT and CDR2 is FRNRAP. The CDR3 is 15 residues long. Between the trimmed V and J ends, which lost 3 bases and 0 bases, there was a span of 11 bases. Written as DNA, the CDR3 is TGTGCTAGTGGTTTCGGACGCCCGTACCAAGAGACCCAGTACTTC. Protein product: CASGFGRPYQETQYF. Full variable domain (rest looked up from reference TRBV12-5 and TRBJ2-5): DARVTQTPRHKVTEMGQEVTMRCQPILGHNTVFWYRQTMMQGLELLAYFRNRAPLDDSGMPKDRFSAEMPDATLATLKIQPSEPRDSAVYFCASGFGRPYQETQYFGPGTRLLVL.

This clonotype turned up a few times. The chain carries TRBV7-2 and TRBJ2-5; no definite D call. Germline lookup yields CDR1 SGHTA and CDR2 FQGNSA. The CDR3 is made up of 12 amino acids. V gave up 6 bases and J gave up 5 bases, with 10 bases separating them. Here the CDR3 DNA reads TGTGCCAGCAGTTATCGTCGGGAGACCCAGTACTTC. It yields the protein CASSYRRETQYF.